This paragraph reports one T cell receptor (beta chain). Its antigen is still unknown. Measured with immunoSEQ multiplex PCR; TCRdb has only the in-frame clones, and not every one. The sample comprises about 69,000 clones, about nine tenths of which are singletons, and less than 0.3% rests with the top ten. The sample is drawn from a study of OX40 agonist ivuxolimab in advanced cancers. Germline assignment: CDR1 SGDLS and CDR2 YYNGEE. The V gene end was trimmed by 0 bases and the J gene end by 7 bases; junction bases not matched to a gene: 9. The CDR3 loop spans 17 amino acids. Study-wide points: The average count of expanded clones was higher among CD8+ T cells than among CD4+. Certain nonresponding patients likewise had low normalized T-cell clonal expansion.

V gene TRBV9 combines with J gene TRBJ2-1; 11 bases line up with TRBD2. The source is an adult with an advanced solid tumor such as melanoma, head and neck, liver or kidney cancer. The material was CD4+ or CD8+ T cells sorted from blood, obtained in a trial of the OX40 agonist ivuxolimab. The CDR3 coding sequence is TGTGCCAGCAGCGTAGGACAGATCACTAGCGGGAGTAATGAGCAGTTCTTC. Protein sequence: CASSVGQITSGSNEQFF.